A selection of T cell receptor beta chains follows, all from one sample in a study of PD-L1 blockade in urothelial cancer. The method was immunoSEQ multiplex PCR; TCRdb's version includes in-frame clones alone and lacks a portion of them. The sample lists 65,000 to 80,000 clones; roughly 90% were seen once. Specimen: PBMCs, collected around atezolizumab (anti-PD-L1) treatment. The receptors were sampled from a man in his 70s with urothelial cancer. Each CDR3 is given with its conserved first and last residue. The D gene is left open where the match is weak. For some rows the clone size is stated as once, few or many, or as a class when expanded; others skip it.

D gene	J gene	V gene	clone size	CDR3 DNA	CDR3 protein
NA	TRBJ2-7	TRBV21-1	NA	TGTGCCAACCCGAATTTTTTAGCGGCTACCTACGAGCAGTACTTC	CANPNFLAATYEQYF
TRBD1	TRBJ1-1	TRBV2	once	TGTGCCAGCAGACAGGGGCCACCTCTGAGAGCTTTCTTT	CASRQGPPLRAFF
TRBD2	TRBJ2-2	TRBV5-4	NA	TGTGCCAGCAGCTTGGCAAGGACTAGCGGTGGAACCGGGGAGCTGTTTTTT	CASSLARTSGGTGELFF
NA	TRBJ2-2	TRBV27	NA	TGTGCCAGCTGGGACTCGAACACCGGGGAGCTGTTTTTT	CASWDSNTGELFF
NA	TRBJ1-2	TRBV20-1	NA	TGCAGTGCTAGTTACCCAGGGGGCTACACCTTC	CSASYPGGYTF
TRBD1	TRBJ1-2	TRBV25-1	NA	TGTGCCAGCCGGGGACAGGGGCGACATGGCTACACCTTC	CASRGQGRHGYTF
NA	TRBJ2-7	TRBV5-4	NA	TGTGCCAGCAGCCCCGAGGCAGGGGCGCTGGCCCACGAGCAGTACTTC	CASSPEAGALAHEQYF
TRBD2	TRBJ2-2	TRBV19	NA	TGTGCCAGTAGTTTCCGGGAGGGGGTTGGGGAGCTGTTTTTT	CASSFREGVGELFF
TRBD1	TRBJ1-5	TRBV29-1	NA	TGCAGCGTTGCTGACAGGGGAGGTCAGCCCCAGCATTTT	CSVADRGGQPQHF
NA	TRBJ1-1	TRBV5-1	NA	TGCGCCAGCAGCTTAAGCGGTACTGAAGCTTTCTTT	CASSLSGTEAFF
NA	TRBJ2-1	TRBV7-8	once	TGTGCCAGCAGCCCAACCCGACTGGGCTCCTACAATGAGCAGTTCTTC	CASSPTRLGSYNEQFF
NA	TRBJ2-5	TRBV7-9	few	TGTGCCAGCAGCTTCAGGGTTGGGGAGACCCAGTACTTC	CASSFRVGETQYF
NA	TRBJ1-5	TRBV7-2	NA	TGTGCCAGCAGCCCGAACAGGAATCAGCCCCAGCATTTT	CASSPNRNQPQHF
NA	TRBJ2-3	TRBV15	NA	TGTGCCACCAGCAGAGGGACTTTCGGTACGCAGTATTTT	CATSRGTFGTQYF
NA	TRBJ2-2	TRBV4-2	NA	TGTGCCAGCAGCCTCGGGTTTGGTTCAGCGAACACCGGGGAGCTGTTTTTT	CASSLGFGSANTGELFF